This TCR beta chain was sequenced during a study of technical replicates of blood from several donors. Measured with immunoSEQ multiplex PCR; TCRdb has only the in-frame clones, and not every one. The sample holds 55,000 to 80,000 clones; around 93% are singletons and the top ten take 0.35% to 0.45%. This CDR3 is built from 14 residues. Germline CDR1 MNHEY, CDR2 SVGAGI. V was pared by 7 bases and J by 0 bases, with 10 bases between. Sequencing was carried out using T cells isolated from PBMCs. This chain connects TRBV6-5 to TRBJ1-5; D unclear. This TCR derives from a human donor in good health. CDR3 region: CASNSVYSNQPQHF. The CDR3 DNA is TGTGCCAGCAATTCCGTTTATAGCAATCAGCCCCAGCATTTT.